One sample yielded the 27 T cell receptor beta chains listed below, sequenced in a study of cytomegalovirus exposure and HLA in healthy donors. The PCR contained 60 Vbeta and 13 Jbeta primers. Data came from immunoSEQ multiplex PCR; TCRdb stores just in-frame clones and leaves some out. The table lists approximately 140,000 clones. Sample: PBMCs. The receptors were gathered from a woman aged 50 to 65 in good health and CMV-seronegative.

The CDR3 DNA reads TGTGCCACCGCCGGGAGGAACACTGAAGCTTTCTTT. Translation: CATAGRNTEAFF. The V and J genes are TRBV6-1 and TRBJ1-1; no definite D call. The CDR3 contains 12 residues. The germline CDR1 and CDR2 sequences are MNHNS and SASEGT. Deletions cut 10 bases from V and 1 base from J, with 10 bases between.

CDR3 sequence reads: CASSLGTGGHNSPLHF. The CDR3 DNA reads as TGTGCCAGCAGCTTAGGGACAGGGGGACATAATTCACCCCTCCACTTT. The gene calls are TRBV11-2 and TRBJ1-6; 10 bases fit TRBD1. Germline-derived CDR1 and CDR2 are SGHAT and FQNNGV. The length of the CDR3 is 16 residues. V lost 1 base and J lost 5; bases outside the gene matches: 2.

CDR3 in DNA: TGTGCCAGCAGCGTTAGCGGGAGGTCTTCAGATACGCAGTATTTT. This codes for CASSVSGRSSDTQYF. V and J are TRBV9 and TRBJ2-3, with 10 bases matching TRBD2. This CDR3 region has 15 residues. Germline V gene data show CDR1 as SGDLS and CDR2 as YYNGEE. Unmatched junction bases numbered 4, after V lost 2 bases and J lost 4 bases.

This chain connects TRBV18 to TRBJ2-7, with TRBD1 identical over 10 bases. Germline values: CDR1 KGHSH, CDR2 LQKENI. The CDR3 is 15 residues long. J lost 5 bases, V lost 4 bases, and 8 bases had no gene match. CDR3 protein: CASSLPTGGMDEQYF. The DNA of the CDR3 is TGTGCCAGCTCACTCCCGACAGGGGGCATGGACGAGCAGTACTTC.

The chain uses TRBV27 and TRBJ2-3, with 7 bases aligning to TRBD1. This CDR3 region has 12 residues. The V segment lost 2 bases and the J segment 9 bases; nucleotides outside the gene matches: 2. CDR1 and CDR2 from the germline V gene are MNHEY and SMNVEV (reference sequence). In DNA, the CDR3 is TGTGCCAGCAGTTTACAGGGGGAGACGCAGTATTTT. Encoded protein: CASSLQGETQYF.

The chain combines TRBV15 with TRBJ1-3, with D possibly matching TRBD1 (6 bases). Trimming took off 0 bases at V and 4 bases at J, with 16 bases between the two ends. Germline CDR1 reads LNHNV; CDR2 reads YYDKDF (reference sequence). CDR3 length: 17 amino acids. CDR3 in DNA: TGTGCCACCAGCAGAGATCCCAGGGGTTCATTAGGAAACACCATATATTTT. Protein: CATSRDPRGSLGNTIYF. The full variable domain, rest sourced from reference TRBV15 and TRBJ1-3, is DAMVIQNPRYQVTQFGKPVTLSCSQTLNHNVMYWYQQKSSQAPKLLFHYYDKDFNNEADTPDNFQSRRPNTSFCFLDIRSPGLGDTAMYLCATSRDPRGSLGNTIYFGEGSWLTVV.

The chain has TRBV29-1 and TRBJ2-1, with TRBD1 matching over 7 bases. The CDR3 is 11 amino acids. Germline trimming cut 7 bases from V and 12 bases from J; bases unmatched to any gene: 9. CDR1 and CDR2 (germline): SQVTM, ANQGSEA. CDR3 DNA sequence: TGCAGCGCCCCTCTAGGGGGCGGGCAGTTCTTC. Translation gives CSAPLGGGQFF.

The rearrangement uses TRBV7-9 and TRBJ2-7; D may be TRBD2 (5 bases). Trimming stripped 2 bases from V and 5 bases from J, with 7 bases between. The CDR3 contains 12 residues. CDR1 and CDR2 from the germline V gene are SEHNR and FQNEAQ (reference sequence). The CDR3 spells CASSLSGDEQYF. CDR3 in DNA: TGTGCCAGCAGCTTATCCGGGGACGAGCAGTACTTC.

V gene TRBV2 combines with J gene TRBJ1-1; D possibly corresponds to TRBD1 (6 bases). This CDR3 is built from 13 residues. Germline V gene sequence: CDR1 SNHLY, CDR2 FYNNEI. Deletions cut 6 bases from V and 3 bases from J, with 11 bases between. Here the CDR3 DNA reads TGTGCCAGCAGCCAGGGGCCGCACACTGAAGCTTTCTTT. This sequence encodes CASSQGPHTEAFF. The whole variable domain, filled in from reference TRBV2 and TRBJ1-1, reads EPEVTQTPSHQVTQMGQEVILRCVPISNHLYFYWYRQILGQKVEFLVSFYNNEISEKSEIFDDQFSVERPDGSNFTLKIRSTKLEDSAMYFCASSQGPHTEAFFGQGTRLTVV.

The chain joins TRBV18 to TRBJ2-1; 10 bases map to TRBD2. Germline-derived CDR1 and CDR2 are KGHSH and LQKENI. V trimming: 1 base; J trimming: 2 bases; junction bases outside the gene matches: 8. This CDR3 spans 18 amino acids. The CDR3 loop reads CASSPLPKAGGPYNEQFF. CDR3 nucleotide sequence: TGTGCCAGCTCACCACTACCGAAAGCGGGAGGGCCCTACAATGAGCAGTTCTTC. Together with reference TRBV18 and TRBJ2-1, the CDR3 gives the full variable domain: NAGVMQNPRHLVRRRGQEARLRCSPMKGHSHVYWYRQLPEEGLKFMVYLQKENIIDESGMPKERFSAEFPKEGPSILRIQQVVRGDSAAYFCASSPLPKAGGPYNEQFFGPGTRLTVL.

The chain carries TRBV11-2 and TRBJ2-1; D unresolved. V was cut by 0 bases and J by 3 bases, with 3 bases left in between. This CDR3 is built from 13 residues. Looked up from germline, CDR1 is SGHAT and CDR2 is FQNNGV. CDR3 amino acids: CASSLDNYNEQFF. CDR3 sequence (DNA): TGTGCCAGCAGCTTAGACAACTACAATGAGCAGTTCTTC. Full variable domain (outside the CDR3, taken from reference TRBV11-2 and TRBJ2-1): EAGVAQSPRYKIIEKRQSVAFWCNPISGHATLYWYQQILGQGPKLLIQFQNNGVVDDSQLPKDRFSAERLKGVDSTLKIQPAKLEDSAVYLCASSLDNYNEQFFGPGTRLTVL.

The genes are TRBV28 and TRBJ2-4; D is undetermined. Germline assignment: CDR1 MDHEN and CDR2 SYDVKM. Trimming stripped 3 bases from V and 0 bases from J, with 6 bases between. This CDR3 is 14 amino acids long. CDR3: CASSFAIAKNIQYF. CDR3 nucleotide sequence: TGTGCCAGCAGTTTTGCGATAGCCAAAAACATTCAGTACTTC.

The V gene is TRBV9, the J gene TRBJ1-2; D is ambiguous. The CDR3 covers 15 residues. V lost 4 bases and J lost 4, with 17 bases in between. Per the germline V gene, CDR1 is SGDLS and CDR2 is YYNGEE. CDR3 region: CASSPESNPLYGYTF. CDR3 nucleotide sequence: TGTGCCAGCAGCCCCGAGTCCAATCCCCTCTATGGCTACACCTTC.

The V call is TRBV7-2, the J call TRBJ2-5; 9 nucleotides agree with TRBD2. Germline assignment: CDR1 SGHTA and CDR2 FQGNSA. V gave up 5 bases and J gave up 5 bases; unmatched junction bases: 21. The CDR3 has 19 residues. The CDR3, as DNA: TGTGCCAGCAGCCTCCGTTCCGTTCCTGGCGGGGGGGCCTTTGAGACCCAGTACTTC. It encodes CASSLRSVPGGGAFETQYF.

The CDR3 here is CASSSLGTGNQPQHF. For the CDR3, the DNA is TGTGCCAGTAGTAGCCTTGGGACAGGGAATCAGCCCCAGCATTTT. The chain links TRBV19 to TRBJ1-5, with 9 positions matching TRBD1. The junction had 5 bases not matched to a gene; V was cut back by 4 bases and J by 4 bases. The CDR3 is 15 amino acids. Looked up from germline, CDR1 is LNHDA and CDR2 is SQIVND (reference sequence). The variable domain in full, with the rest retrieved from reference TRBV19 and TRBJ1-5, is DGGITQSPKYLFRKEGQNVTLSCEQNLNHDAMYWYRQDPGQGLRLIYYSQIVNDFQKGDIAEGYSVSREKKESFPLTVTSAQKNPTAFYLCASSSLGTGNQPQHFGDGTRLSIL.

This chain connects TRBV7-3 to TRBJ1-2; D perhaps matches TRBD1 (6 bases). This CDR3 spans 12 amino acids. Germline lookup yields CDR1 SGHTA and CDR2 FQGTGA. V was shortened by 2 bases and J by 10 bases, with 11 bases between the two germline ends. The CDR3 is CASSLDRQDYTF. The CDR3 DNA sequence: TGTGCCAGCAGCTTAGACAGGCAAGACTACACCTTC.

V and J are TRBV9 and TRBJ1-3; 7 bases map to TRBD1. The V gene's germline CDR1 is SGDLS and CDR2 YYNGEE. The CDR3 has 14 amino acids. V lost 3 bases, J lost 7 bases, and 7 bases stayed unmatched. The CDR3, as DNA: TGTGCCAGCAGCGCCGGGACAGACTATAACACCATATATTTT. This gives the protein CASSAGTDYNTIYF.

The chain combines TRBV29-1 with TRBJ2-7; D possibly corresponds to TRBD2 (5 bases). Trimming removed 6 bases at V and 0 bases at J, with 9 bases between. The CDR3 has 12 residues. Per the germline V gene, CDR1 is SQVTM and CDR2 is ANQGSEA. CDR3: CSVGVSSYEQYF. The CDR3 DNA is TGCAGCGTCGGGGTGAGCTCCTACGAGCAGTACTTC.

The genes are TRBV6-1 and TRBJ2-2; TRBD2 aligns across 10 bases. The V and J ends lost 6 bases and 3 bases, in that order; junction bases with no gene match: 4. This CDR3 is 15 amino acids long. Germline values: CDR1 MNHNS, CDR2 SASEGT. The DNA of the CDR3 is TGTGCCAGCAGAAAACTAGCGGGGCACACCGGGGAGCTGTTTTTT. Translated: CASRKLAGHTGELFF.

V gene TRBV27 combines with J gene TRBJ1-2; 8 bases agree with TRBD1. The CDR3 is 15 residues long. J gave up 6 bases and V 4 bases, and 10 bases lay outside the gene matches. Germline V CDR1 and CDR2: MNHEY, SMNVEV (reference sequence). DNA for the CDR3: TGTGCCAGCAGTTCTCCGGGGACAGGCACGCATGGCTACACCTTC. The encoded protein is CASSSPGTGTHGYTF.

The V gene is TRBV18, the J gene TRBJ2-1, with a weak D call TRBD2 (5 bases). Trimming removed 0 bases at V and 6 bases at J, with 12 bases between. The V gene's germline CDR1 is KGHSH and CDR2 LQKENI. The CDR3 length is 15 residues. CDR3 sequence (DNA): TGTGCCAGCTCACCACCACGGACTGGTACCAATGAGCAGTTCTTC. This translates into CASSPPRTGTNEQFF.

The rearrangement links TRBV28 to TRBJ1-2; no clear D gene. Germline V gene sequence: CDR1 MDHEN, CDR2 SYDVKM. This CDR3 has 14 residues. Trimming took off 4 bases at V and 0 bases at J, with 9 bases between the two ends. The CDR3 region is CASSSATSNYGYTF. CDR3 DNA sequence: TGTGCCAGCAGTTCAGCGACGTCTAACTATGGCTACACCTTC.

The chain joins TRBV28 to TRBJ2-7, with D possibly being TRBD1 (5 bases). Germline V gives CDR1 MDHEN, CDR2 SYDVKM. The CDR3 has 14 residues. Trimming cost V 2 bases and J 0 bases, with 8 bases left between them. Here the CDR3 reads CASSLNGHSYEQYF. The CDR3 DNA reads as TGTGCCAGCAGTTTAAACGGACACTCCTACGAGCAGTACTTC.

The V call is TRBV6-1, the J call TRBJ1-1; no definite D call. The CDR3 loop spans 13 amino acids. Germline CDR1 reads MNHNS; CDR2 reads SASEGT. Trimming pared 2 bases from V and 10 bases from J, leaving 14 bases between. The CDR3 region has the DNA TGTGCCAGCAGTGAACACACCAGTACGGGAGCTTTCTTT. Encoded protein: CASSEHTSTGAFF.

CDR3: CASSHPGGWQGDEKLFF. Written as DNA, the CDR3 is TGTGCCAGCAGTCACCCCGGGGGATGGCAGGGGGACGAAAAACTGTTTTTT. The J gene is TRBJ1-4, the V gene TRBV28; 7 bases fit TRBD1. CDR1 and CDR2 from the germline V gene are MDHEN and SYDVKM. This CDR3 contains 17 residues. Trimming at V came to 5 bases and at J to 8 bases, leaving 17 bases not matched to a gene.

V usage is TRBV2 and J usage is TRBJ1-5; the D gene is possibly TRBD1 (6 bases). Trimming removed 6 bases from V and 7 bases from J, with 10 bases in between. The CDR3 has 12 amino acids. From germline, CDR1 is SNHLY and CDR2 FYNNEI. CDR3 in amino acids: CASRGDTQPQHF. In nucleotides, the CDR3 is TGTGCCAGCAGGGGGGACACCCAGCCCCAGCATTTT.

The chain links TRBV30 to TRBJ2-3, with 8 nucleotides matching TRBD1. J lost 3 bases, V lost 3 bases, and 8 bases had no gene match. Germline-derived CDR1 and CDR2 are GTSNPN and SVGIG (reference sequence). The CDR3 is made up of 15 amino acids. The CDR3 region has the DNA TGTGCCTGGAGAGGGTGGCAGGGGGCGACAGATACGCAGTATTTT. Its protein product is CAWRGWQGATDTQYF.